Following are 17 T cell receptor beta chains from one sample sequenced in a study of T cells in Graves' hyperthyroidism and ophthalmopathy. Using RNA transcripts as the source, TCR beta CDR3 regions were amplified. A first-round RT-PCR of the TCR CDR3 used the HTBI primer set. MiXCR, run by TCRdb on the multiplex PCR reads, gives a single entry per CDR3 protein. The table shows hundreds of thousands of distinct CDR3 sequences, with about a sixth occurring only once. The material sequenced was blood. The receptors here all came from a woman aged 35 to 49 with Graves' ophthalmopathy.

This rearrangement joins TRBV6-1 to TRBJ1-2, with D tentatively TRBD1 (5 bases). This CDR3 has 14 amino acids. V was shortened by 4 bases and J by 7 bases, with 16 bases between the two germline ends. CDR1 and CDR2 from the germline V gene are MNHNS and SASEGT. In DNA form, the CDR3 reads TGTGCCAGCAGTGTGGGCAGGGACTCCTCTGGCTACACCTTC. Translation: CASSVGRDSSGYTF.

Many counts were recorded for this clonotype. The rearrangement uses TRBV12-3 or TRBV12-4 and TRBJ1-2; no clear D. There are 13 residues in the CDR3. Trimming pared 5 bases from V and 3 bases from J, leaving 10 bases between. The CDR3 DNA is TGTGCCAGCAGTATAATGACCGACTATGGCTACACCTTC. Translation: CASSIMTDYGYTF.

The rearrangement uses TRBV7-2 and TRBJ2-3; 12 nucleotides agree with TRBD2. Unmatched junction bases numbered 5, after V lost 3 bases and J lost 1 base. Germline V gene data show CDR1 as SGHTA and CDR2 as FQGNSA. There are 17 residues in the CDR3. The DNA for the CDR3 is TGTGCCAGCAGCTTCCACCGACTAGCGGGAGGCACAGATACGCAGTATTTT. This encodes CASSFHRLAGGTDTQYF.

This clonotype was found many times. The rearrangement links TRBV28 to TRBJ1-5; 9 bases agree with TRBD1. Trimming at V came to 3 bases and at J to 5 bases, leaving 2 bases not matched to a gene. CDR1 MDHEN and CDR2 SYDVKM come from the germline V gene. This CDR3 spans 14 amino acids. The CDR3 DNA reads TGTGCCAGCAGTTTTGACAGGGGGGATCAGCCCCAGCATTTT. Residues: CASSFDRGDQPQHF.

The CDR3, as DNA: TGTGCCAGCAGCCGTGGGGGAACTAACTATGGCTACACCTTC. Translated: CASSRGGTNYGYTF. J is TRBJ1-2 and V is TRBV5-6; possibly TRBD1 for D (5 bases). Germline V gene sequence: CDR1 SGHDT, CDR2 YYEEEE. The CDR3 is made up of 14 amino acids. The V gene lost 4 bases and the J gene lost 0 bases, with 10 bases spanning the gap.

At least ten counts were recorded for this clonotype. The CDR3 DNA follows: TGCAGTGCTGCTGACGGATATAGCAATCAGCCCCAGCATTTT. Protein: CSAADGYSNQPQHF. The rearrangement links TRBV20-1 to TRBJ1-5; the D is unclear. The ends were cut back, 5 bases at V and 0 bases at J, with 11 bases in the middle. CDR3 length: 14 residues. Germline CDR1 and CDR2: DFQATT and SNEGSKA (reference sequence).

This clonotype was recorded a few times. The chain links TRBV7-2 to TRBJ1-1; perhaps TRBD1 as D (6 bases). Per the germline V gene, CDR1 is SGHTA and CDR2 is FQGNSA. V was pared by 1 base and J by 1 base, with 16 bases between. The CDR3 is 17 residues long. CDR3 region: CASSLGGTGGQNTEAFF. The CDR3 nucleotides read TGTGCCAGCAGCTTAGGCGGGACCGGGGGCCAGAACACTGAAGCTTTCTTT.

The chain has TRBV12-3 or TRBV12-4 and TRBJ2-2, with 7 positions matching TRBD2. The CDR3 extends over 16 amino acids. After removal of 6 bases from V and 0 bases from J, the junction contained 7 bases not matched to a gene. CDR3: CASSDWGGSNTGELFF. DNA of the CDR3: TGTGCCAGCAGCGATTGGGGGGGGTCGAACACCGGGGAGCTGTTTTTT.

This clonotype was counted many times. The chain is built from TRBV18 and TRBJ2-5, with 8 nucleotides matching TRBD2. The V and J ends lost 3 bases and 4 bases, in that order; junction bases with no gene match: 7. Germline V gene data show CDR1 as KGHSH and CDR2 as LQKENI. The CDR3 totals 15 residues. CDR3 sequence reads: CASSPPGGRRETQYF. CDR3 sequence (DNA): TGTGCCAGCTCACCCCCGGGAGGGAGGAGAGAGACCCAGTACTTC. Together with reference TRBV18 and TRBJ2-5, the CDR3 gives the full variable domain: NAGVMQNPRHLVRRRGQEARLRCSPMKGHSHVYWYRQLPEEGLKFMVYLQKENIIDESGMPKERFSAEFPKEGPSILRIQQVVRGDSAAYFCASSPPGGRRETQYFGPGTRLLVL.

J is TRBJ1-1 and V is TRBV7-9, with D unclear. CDR3 length: 13 residues. V dropped 1 base and J dropped 4 bases, with 7 bases sitting between them. Germline CDR1 SEHNR, CDR2 FQNEAQ (reference sequence). The CDR3 loop is CASSLVTATEAFF. The CDR3 bases are TGTGCCAGCAGCTTAGTAACGGCCACTGAAGCTTTCTTT.

Ten or more counts support this clonotype. V usage is TRBV6-1 and J usage is TRBJ1-2; TRBD1 agrees at 7 bases. Germline lookup yields CDR1 MNHNS and CDR2 SASEGT. The CDR3 has 13 residues. V was clipped by 4 bases and J by 10 bases; unmatched bases: 9. The CDR3 nucleotides read TGTGCCAGCAGTGTACGGACAGGCTCGGACTACACCTTC. Encoded protein: CASSVRTGSDYTF.

This clonotype has ten or more counts. V usage is TRBV20-1 and J usage is TRBJ1-1; TRBD1 matches at 10 bases. This CDR3 has 13 amino acids. With 6 bases clipped from V and 4 bases from J, the junction kept 5 bases outside the gene matches. Per germline, CDR1 DFQATT and CDR2 SNEGSKA (reference sequence). CDR3 in DNA: TGCAGTGCCCGGGACAGGGGCTTCACTGAAGCTTTCTTT. Its translation: CSARDRGFTEAFF.

This chain links TRBV3-1 with TRBJ2-2; D ambiguous. V was clipped by 3 bases and J by 6 bases, with 5 bases between them. Germline CDR1 and CDR2: LGHDT and YNNKEL (reference sequence). The CDR3 has 12 amino acids. CDR3 nucleotides: TGTGCCAGCAGCCAGGGTCCCGGGGAGCTGTTTTTT. Encoded protein: CASSQGPGELFF.

This clonotype occurred many times. The rearrangement joins TRBV7-9 to TRBJ1-4; D ambiguous. Trimming removed 3 bases at V and 0 bases at J, with 11 bases between. The CDR3 is 16 residues long. The germline V gene encodes CDR1 SEHNR and CDR2 FQNEAQ (reference sequence). CDR3 nucleotide sequence: TGTGCCAGCAGCTTCAATGACATAGCAACTAATGAAAAACTGTTTTTT. Protein product: CASSFNDIATNEKLFF.

This clonotype was counted ten times or more. V is TRBV20-1 and J is TRBJ2-4; 7 bases match TRBD2. V lost 5 bases and J lost 0; bases outside the gene matches: 4. The CDR3 loop spans 14 amino acids. Germline V lookup: CDR1 DFQATT, CDR2 SNEGSKA (reference sequence). In DNA, the CDR3 is TGCAGTGCTGGGAGCGGGAAAGCCAAAAACATTCAGTACTTC. It encodes CSAGSGKAKNIQYF.

The sample holds many counts of this clonotype. This chain connects TRBV2 to TRBJ2-1; D is possibly TRBD1 or TRBD2 (5 bases each). The germline V and J ends were trimmed by 3 bases and 0 bases, with 12 bases remaining between them. Looked up from germline, CDR1 is SNHLY and CDR2 is FYNNEI. This CDR3 has 16 amino acids. CDR3 coding DNA: TGTGCCAGCAGTGACCCCGGGGCCCGCTCCTACAATGAGCAGTTCTTC. Protein product: CASSDPGARSYNEQFF.

This clonotype was recorded a few times. This sequence joins TRBV6-1 and TRBJ2-2; D ambiguous. Trimming left V 6 bases short and J 0 bases short, with 14 bases between. Germline values: CDR1 MNHNS, CDR2 SASEGT. The CDR3 covers 16 residues. DNA of the CDR3: TGTGCCAGCAGAGTACTACAACTAACGAACACCGGGGAGCTGTTTTTT. This sequence encodes CASRVLQLTNTGELFF.